The entry that follows covers one T cell receptor (beta chain) sequence. This record comes from a study of blood T cell repertoires in COVID-19. Germline lookup yields CDR1 LGHDT and CDR2 YNNKEL (reference sequence). The CDR3 is made up of 15 amino acids. The germline V and J ends were trimmed by 4 bases and 2 bases, with 12 bases remaining between them. Produced via immunoSEQ multiplex PCR; TCRdb's table is partial and in-frame only. The top ten clones hold 5.4% of a sample with 80,000 to 90,000 clones, approximately 88% of them seen once. V gene TRBV3-1 (or the pseudogene TRBV3-2) combines with J gene TRBJ1-3; maybe TRBD1 (5 bases). Sequenced: peripheral blood. The origin of this receptor is a man aged 55 to 70 with acute or convalescent COVID-19. CDR3 sequence reads: CASSLPSTAGNTIYF. CDR3 DNA sequence: TGTGCCAGCAGCCTACCCTCGACAGCTGGAAACACCATATATTTT.